The T cell receptor beta chain described here comes from a study of shared clonotypes between healthy human individuals. Study results and caveats: Blood was the only sampled material, and tissue repertoires likely differ. Among a few donors, about 4.6% of naive CD4 clonotypes were found in common. Larger estimated richness was generally seen in naive subsets than in memory subsets.

CD8 cells classed as naive were CD45RO-negative and positively selected for CCR7, excluding terminally differentiated effector memory CD45RA+ cells. Comment on this clone: Its specificity is not known.

Trimming took off 1 base at V and 6 bases at J, with 17 bases between the two ends. This CDR3 region has 16 residues. CDR1 is SGHAT and CDR2 is FQNNGV in the germline V gene. Original handling: ImmunoSEQ only sent back junction sequences with no quality scores, so filtering was done differently. Generated by immunoSEQ multiplex PCR, the TCRdb table keeps only in-frame clones and is missing some. V, J and clone size are those of that table, while D and trimming were read from the DNA. The sample includes approximately 2,000,000 clones, around 93% of them seen just once. The origin of this receptor is a man aged 18 to 29 in good health. Some clones in this sample may be carry-over from other donors' samples. Sequenced: naive CD8+ T cells from PBMCs. The rearrangement joins TRBV11-2 to TRBJ2-3; weak D call: TRBD2 (6 bases). The CDR3 sequence is CASSLGTKSMWDTQYF. The CDR3 DNA reads as TGTGCCAGCAGCTTAGGGACTAAATCGATGTGGGATACGCAGTATTTT.